The sequence of this T cell receptor (beta chain) was determined in a study of response to subunit inactivated influenza vaccine. MiXCR, applied by TCRdb to the RT-PCR reads, yields one record per CDR3 protein. The sample gives roughly 700,000 distinct CDR3 sequences, over 11% of which show up once; 5.5% to 7% is in the top ten. In this sample, this clonotype turned up a few times. J lost 4 bases, V lost 2 bases, and 9 bases had no gene match. The CDR3 sequence is 19 residues long. The germline V gene encodes CDR1 SGHAT and CDR2 FQNNGV. This sequence originates from a man aged 45 to 65 who received an inactivated influenza vaccine. V is TRBV11-2 and J is TRBJ2-6, with 12 bases that match TRBD1. Sequenced material: PBMCs from blood, taken less than 15 days before vaccination. CDR3 sequence: CASSLWGQGAFSGANVLTF. The CDR3 DNA is TGTGCCAGCAGCTTATGGGGACAGGGGGCGTTTTCCGGGGCCAACGTCCTGACTTTC. Full variable domain (remainder filled in from reference TRBV11-2 and TRBJ2-6): EAGVAQSPRYKIIEKRQSVAFWCNPISGHATLYWYQQILGQGPKLLIQFQNNGVVDDSQLPKDRFSAERLKGVDSTLKIQPAKLEDSAVYLCASSLWGQGAFSGANVLTFGAGSRLTVL.